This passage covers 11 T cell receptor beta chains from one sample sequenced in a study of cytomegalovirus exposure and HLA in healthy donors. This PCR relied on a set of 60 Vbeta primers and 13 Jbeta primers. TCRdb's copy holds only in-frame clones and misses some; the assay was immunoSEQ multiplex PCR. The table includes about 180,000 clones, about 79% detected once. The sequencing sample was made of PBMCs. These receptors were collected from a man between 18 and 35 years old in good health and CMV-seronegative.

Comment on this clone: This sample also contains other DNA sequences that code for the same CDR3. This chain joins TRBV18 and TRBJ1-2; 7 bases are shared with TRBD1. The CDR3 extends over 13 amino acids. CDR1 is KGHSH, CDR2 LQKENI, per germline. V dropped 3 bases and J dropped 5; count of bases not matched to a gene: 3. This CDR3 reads CASSPGTDYGYTF. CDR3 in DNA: TGTGCCAGCTCACCCGGGACAGATTATGGCTACACCTTC.

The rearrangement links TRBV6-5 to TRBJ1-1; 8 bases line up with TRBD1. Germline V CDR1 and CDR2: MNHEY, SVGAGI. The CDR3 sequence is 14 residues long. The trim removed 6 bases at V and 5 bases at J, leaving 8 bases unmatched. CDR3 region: CASRETGVRTEAFF. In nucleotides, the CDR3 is TGTGCCAGCAGAGAGACAGGGGTGAGGACTGAAGCTTTCTTT.

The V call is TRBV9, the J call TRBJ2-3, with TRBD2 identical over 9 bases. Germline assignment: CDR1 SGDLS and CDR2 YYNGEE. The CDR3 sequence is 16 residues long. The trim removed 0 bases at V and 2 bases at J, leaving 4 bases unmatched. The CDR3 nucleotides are TGTGCCAGCAGCGTAGCTCTAGCGGGGCTCACAGATACGCAGTATTTT. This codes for CASSVALAGLTDTQYF.

In DNA form, the CDR3 reads TGTGCCTGGGGGGCCCCGGGTGGGGCAAGCCCCAATGGCTACACCTTC. Translated, it gives CAWGAPGGASPNGYTF. This chain connects TRBV30 to TRBJ1-2; possibly TRBD1 for D (5 bases). This CDR3 contains 16 residues. The V gene lost 5 bases and the J gene lost 6 bases, with 25 bases spanning the gap. Germline V lookup: CDR1 GTSNPN, CDR2 SVGIG (reference sequence).

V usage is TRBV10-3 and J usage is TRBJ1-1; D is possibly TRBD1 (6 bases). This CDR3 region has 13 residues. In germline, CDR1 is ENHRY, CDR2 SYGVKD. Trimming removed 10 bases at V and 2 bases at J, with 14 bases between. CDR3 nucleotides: TGTGCCACCCAGAGGACAGTTAACACTGAAGCTTTCTTT. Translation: CATQRTVNTEAFF.

Here the CDR3 DNA reads TGTGCCAGCAGTTTAAACAGGCGATACGAGCAGTACTTC. Amino acids: CASSLNRRYEQYF. The rearrangement uses TRBV28 and TRBJ2-7; a weak D match, TRBD1 (5 bases). V gave up 2 bases and J gave up 4 bases, with 9 bases separating them. Germline V gene sequence: CDR1 MDHEN, CDR2 SYDVKM. The CDR3 is 13 residues long.

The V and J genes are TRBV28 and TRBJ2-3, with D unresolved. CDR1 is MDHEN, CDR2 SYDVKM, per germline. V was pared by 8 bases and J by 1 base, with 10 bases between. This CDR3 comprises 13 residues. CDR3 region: CASPPRGTDTQYF. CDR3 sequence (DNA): TGTGCCAGCCCCCCCCGTGGCACAGATACGCAGTATTTT.

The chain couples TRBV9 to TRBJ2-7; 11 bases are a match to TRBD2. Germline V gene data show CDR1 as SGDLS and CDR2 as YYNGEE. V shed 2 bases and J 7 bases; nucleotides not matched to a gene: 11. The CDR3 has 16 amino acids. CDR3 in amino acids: CASSVVELAGVGEQYF. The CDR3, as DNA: TGTGCCAGCAGCGTGGTAGAACTAGCGGGAGTGGGAGAGCAGTACTTC.

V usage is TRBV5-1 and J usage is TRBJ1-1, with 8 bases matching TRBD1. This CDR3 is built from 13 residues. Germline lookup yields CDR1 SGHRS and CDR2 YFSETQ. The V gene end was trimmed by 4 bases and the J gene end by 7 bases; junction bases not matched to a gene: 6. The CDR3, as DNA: TGCGCCAGCAGCACAGGGACAGGTGGTGAAGCTTTCTTT. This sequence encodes CASSTGTGGEAFF.

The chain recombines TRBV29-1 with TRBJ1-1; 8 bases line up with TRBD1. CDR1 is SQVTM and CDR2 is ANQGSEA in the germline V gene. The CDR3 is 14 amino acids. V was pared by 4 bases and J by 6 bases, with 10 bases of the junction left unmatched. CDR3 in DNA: TGCAGCGTTGTGGGGAGACAGGGGATTTCTGAAGCTTTCTTT. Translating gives CSVVGRQGISEAFF. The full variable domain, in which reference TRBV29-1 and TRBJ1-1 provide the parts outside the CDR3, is SAVISQKPSRDICQRGTSLTIQCQVDSQVTMMFWYRQQPGQSLTLIATANQGSEATYESGFVIDKFPISRPNLTFSTLTVSNMSPEDSSIYLCSVVGRQGISEAFFGQGTRLTVV.

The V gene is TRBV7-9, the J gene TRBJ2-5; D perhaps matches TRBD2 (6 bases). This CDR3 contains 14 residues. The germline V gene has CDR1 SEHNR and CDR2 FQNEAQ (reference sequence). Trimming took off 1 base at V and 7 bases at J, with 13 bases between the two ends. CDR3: CASSLDFHGGTQYF. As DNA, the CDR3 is TGTGCCAGCAGCTTAGACTTCCACGGGGGGACCCAGTACTTC.